The text below deals with one T cell receptor beta chain. The antigen is undetermined. The V end was cut by 2 bases, the J end by 5 bases, with 9 bases between. CDR1 is MNHNY, CDR2 SVGAGI, per germline (reference sequence). This CDR3 is built from 13 residues. Since all of the isolated RNA was reverse transcribed, expressed TCRB transcripts were what got sequenced. Method: immunoSEQ multiplex PCR; TCRdb's copy keeps in-frame clones and lacks some. In the table there are some 350,000 clones, around 10% of which are singletons. This specimen comes from a study of beta chain features in type 1 diabetes. Study-level results: For Type 1 diabetes patients, all four CD4+ subsets carried TCRB CDR3s that were moderately but significantly shorter.

The sample was central memory CD4+ T cells from blood. The rearrangement links TRBV6-6 to TRBJ1-2; no definite D call. This receptor was obtained from a man aged 25 to 45 with type 1 diabetes. In DNA, the CDR3 is TGTGCCAGCAGTTACCCCCGAGGATATGGCTACACCTTC. Its protein product is CASSYPRGYGYTF.